Sequencing of this TCR beta chain was carried out in a study of CD8+CD57+ T cells in acquired aplastic anemia. Across the whole study: Sorting CD4+ and CD8+ cells gave DNA averaging roughly 3.5 ug.

This clonotype was counted many times. Antigen specificity is unknown. Study-level results: Patients and controls shared roughly 31 CD8+ CDR3 sequences, highly expressed in patients.

The germline gives CDR1 ENHRY, CDR2 SYGVKD. Trimming cost V 6 bases and J 10 bases; bases outside gene matches: 18. This CDR3 has 16 residues. All sequencing subjects had displayed CD8+CD57+ cell expansion on flow cytometry. None of the patients had been given any therapy when their blood was sampled. Genomic DNA was employed as the template in profiling TCR beta VDJ and CDR3. MiXCR, run by TCRdb on the reads, gives a single entry per CDR3 protein. This table holds about 220,000 distinct CDR3 sequences, more than 40% found once. Sequencing was performed on sorted CD4+, CD8+, or CD8+CD57+ T cells (not recorded which) from PBMCs. The TCR sequence derives from a human donor with aplastic anemia. The chain has TRBV10-3 and TRBJ1-5; TRBD1 matches 7 bases. The CDR3 sequence: CAISTESWRQGSPQHF. CDR3 nucleotides: TGTGCCATCAGCACCGAATCGTGGAGACAGGGCTCCCCCCAGCATTTT.